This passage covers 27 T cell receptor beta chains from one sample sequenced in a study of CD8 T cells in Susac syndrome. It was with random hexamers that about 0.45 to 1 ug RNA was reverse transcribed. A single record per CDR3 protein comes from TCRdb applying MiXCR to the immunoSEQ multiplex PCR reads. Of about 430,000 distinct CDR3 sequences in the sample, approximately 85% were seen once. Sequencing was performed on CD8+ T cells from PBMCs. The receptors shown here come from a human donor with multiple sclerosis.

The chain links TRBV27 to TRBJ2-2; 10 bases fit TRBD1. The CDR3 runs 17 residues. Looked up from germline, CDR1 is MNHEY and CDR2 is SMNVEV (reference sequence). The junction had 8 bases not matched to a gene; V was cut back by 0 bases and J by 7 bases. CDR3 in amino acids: CASSLSGTGDPHGELFF. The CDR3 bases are TGTGCCAGCAGTTTATCGGGGACAGGGGATCCGCACGGGGAGCTGTTTTTT.

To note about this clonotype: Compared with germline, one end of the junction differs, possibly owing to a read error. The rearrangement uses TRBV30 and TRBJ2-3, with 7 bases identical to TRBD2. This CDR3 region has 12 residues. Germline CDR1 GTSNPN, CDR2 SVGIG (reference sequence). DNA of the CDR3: TGTGCCTGGCGGGGGGTCACGGATACGCGGTATTTT. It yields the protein CAWRGVTDTRYF.

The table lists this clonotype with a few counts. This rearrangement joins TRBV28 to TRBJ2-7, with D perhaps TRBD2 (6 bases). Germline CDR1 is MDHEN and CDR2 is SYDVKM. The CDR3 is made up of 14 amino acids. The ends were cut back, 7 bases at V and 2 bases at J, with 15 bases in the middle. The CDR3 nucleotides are TGTGCCAGCATTTCGGGGACTCGACCCTACGAGCAGTACTTC. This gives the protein CASISGTRPYEQYF.

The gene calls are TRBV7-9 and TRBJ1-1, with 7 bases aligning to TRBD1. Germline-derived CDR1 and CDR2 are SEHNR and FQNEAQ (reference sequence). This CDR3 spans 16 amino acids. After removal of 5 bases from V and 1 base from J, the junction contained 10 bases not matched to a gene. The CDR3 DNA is TGTGCCAGCAGCCAGGGAACAGGGGATTCGAACACTGAAGCTTTCTTT. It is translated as CASSQGTGDSNTEAFF.

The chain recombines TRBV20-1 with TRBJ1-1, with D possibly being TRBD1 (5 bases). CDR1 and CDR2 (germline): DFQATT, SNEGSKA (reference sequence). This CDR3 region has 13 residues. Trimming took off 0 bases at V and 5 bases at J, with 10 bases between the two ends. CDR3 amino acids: CSARDRAGTEAFF. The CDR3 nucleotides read TGCAGTGCTAGAGACAGGGCTGGTACTGAAGCTTTCTTT.

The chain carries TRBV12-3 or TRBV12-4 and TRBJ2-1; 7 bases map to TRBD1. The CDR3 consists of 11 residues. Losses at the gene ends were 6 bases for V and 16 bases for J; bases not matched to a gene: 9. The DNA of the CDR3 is TGTGCCAGCAGCAGGGGGTCTCAGCCTTTCTTC. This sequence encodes CASSRGSQPFF.

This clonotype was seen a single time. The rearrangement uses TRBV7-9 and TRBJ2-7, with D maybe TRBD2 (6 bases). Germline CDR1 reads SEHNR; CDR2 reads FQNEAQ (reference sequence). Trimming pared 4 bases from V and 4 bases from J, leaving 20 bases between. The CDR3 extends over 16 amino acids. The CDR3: CASSSLPRGIGYEQYF. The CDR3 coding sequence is TGTGCCAGCAGCTCACTCCCCCGGGGGATTGGATACGAGCAGTACTTC.

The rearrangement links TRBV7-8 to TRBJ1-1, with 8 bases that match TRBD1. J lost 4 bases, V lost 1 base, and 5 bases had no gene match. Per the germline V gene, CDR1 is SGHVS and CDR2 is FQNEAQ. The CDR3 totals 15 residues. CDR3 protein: CASSLVGTGSTEAFF. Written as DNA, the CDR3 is TGTGCCAGCAGCTTAGTGGGGACAGGAAGCACTGAAGCTTTCTTT.

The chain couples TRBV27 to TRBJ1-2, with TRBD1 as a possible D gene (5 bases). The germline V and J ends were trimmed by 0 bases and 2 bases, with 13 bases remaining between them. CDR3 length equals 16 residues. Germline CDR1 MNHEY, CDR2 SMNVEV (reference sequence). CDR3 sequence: CASSLSGGLGNYGYTF. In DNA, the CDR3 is TGTGCCAGCAGTTTATCGGGGGGGTTAGGCAACTATGGCTACACCTTC.

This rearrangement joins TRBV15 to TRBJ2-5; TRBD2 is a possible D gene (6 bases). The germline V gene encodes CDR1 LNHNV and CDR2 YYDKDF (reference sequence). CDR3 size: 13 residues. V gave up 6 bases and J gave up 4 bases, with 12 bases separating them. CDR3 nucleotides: TGTGCCACCAGGTTACGGGGAGGAGAGACCCAGTACTTC. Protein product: CATRLRGGETQYF.

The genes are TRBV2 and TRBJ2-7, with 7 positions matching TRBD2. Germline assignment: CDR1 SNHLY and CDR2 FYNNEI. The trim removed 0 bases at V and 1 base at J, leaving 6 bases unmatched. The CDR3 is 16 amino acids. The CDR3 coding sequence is TGTGCCAGCAGTGAAGCGCAGCGGGGAAATTCCTACGAGCAGTACTTC. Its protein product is CASSEAQRGNSYEQYF. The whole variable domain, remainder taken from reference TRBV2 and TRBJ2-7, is EPEVTQTPSHQVTQMGQEVILRCVPISNHLYFYWYRQILGQKVEFLVSFYNNEISEKSEIFDDQFSVERPDGSNFTLKIRSTKLEDSAMYFCASSEAQRGNSYEQYFGPGTRLTVT.

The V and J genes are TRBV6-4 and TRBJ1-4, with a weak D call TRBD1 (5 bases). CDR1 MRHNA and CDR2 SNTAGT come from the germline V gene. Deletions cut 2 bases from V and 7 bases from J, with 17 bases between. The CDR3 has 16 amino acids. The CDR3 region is CASSDPDRESSEKLFF. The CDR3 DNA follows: TGTGCCAGCAGTGACCCCGACAGAGAGTCCTCTGAAAAACTGTTTTTT.

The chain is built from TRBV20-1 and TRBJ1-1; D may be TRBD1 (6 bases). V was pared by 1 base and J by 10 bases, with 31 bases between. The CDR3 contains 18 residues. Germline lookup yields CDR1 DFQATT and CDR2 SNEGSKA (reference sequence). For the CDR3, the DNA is TGCAGTGCTAGAGGGAACATTATACGGGACACAGGATATATCGGAGCTTTCTTT. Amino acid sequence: CSARGNIIRDTGYIGAFF.

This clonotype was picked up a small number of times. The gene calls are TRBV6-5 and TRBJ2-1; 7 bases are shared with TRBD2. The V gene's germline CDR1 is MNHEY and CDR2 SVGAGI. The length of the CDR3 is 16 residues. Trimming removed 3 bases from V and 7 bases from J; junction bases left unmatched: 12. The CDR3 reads CASSYPRLARKNEQFF. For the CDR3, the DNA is TGTGCCAGCAGTTATCCCCGACTAGCCCGGAAGAATGAGCAGTTCTTC.

CDR3 sequence: CASSLTDGSYEQYF. The CDR3 DNA is TGTGCCAGCAGCTTAACGGACGGATCCTACGAGCAGTACTTC. The J gene is TRBJ2-7, the V gene TRBV13; D remains ambiguous. Germline CDR1 and CDR2: PRHDT and FYEKMQ (reference sequence). Trimming stripped 2 bases from V and 1 base from J, with 9 bases between. The CDR3 has 14 residues.

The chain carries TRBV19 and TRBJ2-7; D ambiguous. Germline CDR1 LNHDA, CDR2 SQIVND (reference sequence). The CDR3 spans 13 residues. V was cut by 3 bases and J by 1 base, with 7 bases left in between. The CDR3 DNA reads TGTGCCAGTAGTATTCGATTGTCCTACGAGCAGTACTTC. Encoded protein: CASSIRLSYEQYF.

In DNA form, the CDR3 reads TGTGCCAGCAGAGAGGAGGTCTACGAGCAGTACTTC. The encoded protein is CASREEVYEQYF. This chain connects TRBV2 to TRBJ2-7, with a weak D call TRBD2 (5 bases). Germline V gene data show CDR1 as SNHLY and CDR2 as FYNNEI. V lost 6 bases, J lost 3 bases, and 9 bases lay in between. This CDR3 has 12 residues.

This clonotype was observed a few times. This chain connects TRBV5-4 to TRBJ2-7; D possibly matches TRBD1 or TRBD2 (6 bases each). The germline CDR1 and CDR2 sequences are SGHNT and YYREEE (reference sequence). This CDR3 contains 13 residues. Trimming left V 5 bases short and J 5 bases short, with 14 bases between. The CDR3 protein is CASSSTGGNEQYF. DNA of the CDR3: TGTGCCAGCAGTTCTACCGGGGGCAACGAGCAGTACTTC. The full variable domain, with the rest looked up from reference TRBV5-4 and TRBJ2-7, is ETGVTQSPTHLIKTRGQQVTLRCSSQSGHNTVSWYQQALGQGPQFIFQYYREEENGRGNFPPRFSGLQFPNYSSELNVNALELDDSALYLCASSSTGGNEQYFGPGTRLTVT.

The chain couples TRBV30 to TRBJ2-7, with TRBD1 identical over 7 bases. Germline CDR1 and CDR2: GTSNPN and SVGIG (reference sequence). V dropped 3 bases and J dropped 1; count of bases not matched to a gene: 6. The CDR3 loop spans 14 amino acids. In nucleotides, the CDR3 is TGTGCCTGGAGCACCGGGACAGAGTCCTACGAGCAGTACTTC. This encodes CAWSTGTESYEQYF.

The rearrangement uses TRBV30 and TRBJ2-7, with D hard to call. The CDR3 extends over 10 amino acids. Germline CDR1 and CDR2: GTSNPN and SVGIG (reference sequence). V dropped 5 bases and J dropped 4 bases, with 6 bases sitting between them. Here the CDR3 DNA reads TGTGCCTGGGCCGGGTACGAGCAGTACTTC. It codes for CAWAGYEQYF.

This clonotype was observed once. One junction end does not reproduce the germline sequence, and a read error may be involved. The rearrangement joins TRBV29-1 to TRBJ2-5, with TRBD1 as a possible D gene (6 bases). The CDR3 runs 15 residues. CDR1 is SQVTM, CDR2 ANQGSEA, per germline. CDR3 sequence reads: CNVEMTGDDTETQYF. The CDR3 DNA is TGCAACGTTGAGATGACAGGCGACGACACTGAGACCCAGTACTTC.

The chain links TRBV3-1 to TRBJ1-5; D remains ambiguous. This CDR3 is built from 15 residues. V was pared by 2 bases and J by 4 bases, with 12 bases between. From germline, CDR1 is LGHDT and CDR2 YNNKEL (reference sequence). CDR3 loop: CASSQSSGLNQPQHF. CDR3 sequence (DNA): TGTGCCAGCAGCCAAAGTTCGGGGTTGAATCAGCCCCAGCATTTT.

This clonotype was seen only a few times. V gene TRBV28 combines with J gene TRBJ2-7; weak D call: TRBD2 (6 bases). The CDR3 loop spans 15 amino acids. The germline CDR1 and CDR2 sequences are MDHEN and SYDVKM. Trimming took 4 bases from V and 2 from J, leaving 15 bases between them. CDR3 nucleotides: TGTGCCAGCAGTTCGACTAGTTTGAGTCCCTACGAGCAGTACTTC. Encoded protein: CASSSTSLSPYEQYF.

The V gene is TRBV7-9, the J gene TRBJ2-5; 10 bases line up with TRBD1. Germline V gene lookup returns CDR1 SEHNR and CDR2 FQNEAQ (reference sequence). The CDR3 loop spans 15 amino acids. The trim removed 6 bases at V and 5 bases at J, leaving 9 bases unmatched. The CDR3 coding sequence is TGTGCCAGCAGGGGACCGGGACAGGGGATGGAGACCCAGTACTTC. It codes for CASRGPGQGMETQYF.

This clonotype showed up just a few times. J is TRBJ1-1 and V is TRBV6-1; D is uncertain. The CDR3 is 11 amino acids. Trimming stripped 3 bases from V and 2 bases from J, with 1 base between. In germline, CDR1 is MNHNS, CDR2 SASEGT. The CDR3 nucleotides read TGTGCCAGCAGTGACAACACTGAAGCTTTCTTT. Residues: CASSDNTEAFF.

The CDR3 reads CASSEALASSYEQYF. CDR3 coding DNA: TGTGCCAGCAGTGAAGCACTAGCCAGCTCCTACGAGCAGTACTTC. The genes are TRBV6-1 and TRBJ2-7; maybe TRBD2 (6 bases). V lost 0 bases to trimming and J lost 0 bases, with 9 bases between them. The CDR3 is 15 amino acids. Germline values: CDR1 MNHNS, CDR2 SASEGT.

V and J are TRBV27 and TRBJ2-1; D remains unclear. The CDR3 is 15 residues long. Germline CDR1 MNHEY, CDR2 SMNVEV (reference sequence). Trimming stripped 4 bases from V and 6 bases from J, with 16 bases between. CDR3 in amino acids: CASSSLPYKANEQFF. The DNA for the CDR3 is TGTGCCAGCAGTTCCCTCCCTTATAAGGCCAATGAGCAGTTCTTC.